This entry features one TCR beta chain sequence. The data were taken from a study of cytomegalovirus exposure and HLA in healthy donors. The PCR contained 60 Vbeta and 13 Jbeta primers. The protocol was immunoSEQ multiplex PCR, while the TCRdb copy is restricted to in-frame clones and leaves out a portion. Here the sample spans under 200,000 clones, about 83% being singletons. This clonotype was sampled from a woman aged 25 to 45 in good health and CMV-seronegative. Sequences were obtained from PBMCs.

The CDR3 coding sequence is TGTGCCAGCAGCGGCCCCGAGGGGGCGGGGACCGGGGAGCTGTTTTTT. This translates into CASSGPEGAGTGELFF. The V and J genes are TRBV5-4 and TRBJ2-2, with a weak D call TRBD1 (7 bases). The CDR3 is made up of 16 amino acids. CDR1 is SGHNT, CDR2 YYREEE, per germline (reference sequence). V lost 4 bases, J lost 5 bases, and 18 bases lay in between.